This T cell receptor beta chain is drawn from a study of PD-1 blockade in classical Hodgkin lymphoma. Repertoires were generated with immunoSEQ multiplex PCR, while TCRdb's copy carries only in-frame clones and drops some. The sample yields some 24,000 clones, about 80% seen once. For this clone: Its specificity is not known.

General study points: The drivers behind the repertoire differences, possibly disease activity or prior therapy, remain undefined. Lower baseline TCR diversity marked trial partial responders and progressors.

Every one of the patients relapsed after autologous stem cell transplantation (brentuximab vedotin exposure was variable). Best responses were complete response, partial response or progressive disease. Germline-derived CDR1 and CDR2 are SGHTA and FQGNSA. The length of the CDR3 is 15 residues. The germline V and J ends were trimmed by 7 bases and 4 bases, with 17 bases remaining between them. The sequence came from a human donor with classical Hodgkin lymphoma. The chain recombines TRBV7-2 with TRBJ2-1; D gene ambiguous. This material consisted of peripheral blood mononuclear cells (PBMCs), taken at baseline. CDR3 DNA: TGTGCCAGCACCCCGCAGCCAAGCACTTACAATGAGCAGTTCTTC. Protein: CASTPQPSTYNEQFF.